A selection of T cell receptor beta chains follows, all from one sample in a study of T cells in Graves' hyperthyroidism and ophthalmopathy. TCRdb reprocessed the multiplex PCR reads with MiXCR, giving one entry per CDR3 protein. The sample carries 480,000 or so distinct CDR3 sequences, approximately 48% recorded once. The sample taken for sequencing was peripheral blood or thyroid tissue (not recorded which). The receptors stem from an adult woman with Graves' disease, either hyperthyroidism or ophthalmopathy (not recorded which). CDR3s include the opening cysteine and the closing phenylalanine or tryptophan. A D gene is named only where the DNA matches it firmly. The size entry is marked missing in some rows and otherwise reads once, few, many or a size class.

clone_size | j_call | v_call | d_call | cdr3_nt | cdr3_aa
many | TRBJ1-2 | TRBV3-1 | . | TGTGCCAGCGGTGAGGTCGCGGGGTATGGCTACACCTTC | CASGEVAGYGYTF
. | TRBJ1-6 | TRBV28 | TRBD1 | TGTGCCAGCAGATCCGACAGGGCCTATAATTCACCCCTCCACTTT | CASRSDRAYNSPLHF
. | TRBJ1-2 | TRBV5-6 | TRBD1 | TGTGCCAGCAGCACGGGACAGGGCAACTATGGCTACACCTTC | CASSTGQGNYGYTF
. | TRBJ1-5 | TRBV3-1 | . | TGTGCCAGCAGCCCCCTGACGGATAATCAGCCCCAGCATTTT | CASSPLTDNQPQHF
many | TRBJ2-5 | TRBV7-9 | . | TGTGCCAGCAGCCGAAGAATGGATGGGGAAGAGACCCAGTACTTC | CASSRRMDGEETQYF
many | TRBJ2-2 | TRBV2 | TRBD2 | TGTGCCAGTAGCGGGAGTTCTACCGGGGAGCTGTTTTTT | CASSGSSTGELFF
. | TRBJ2-6 | TRBV12-3/TRBV12-4 | TRBD1 | TGTGCCAGCACAACAGGGGTACGGGCTGCCGATCTCTCTGGGGCCAACGTCCTGACTTTC | CASTTGVRAADLSGANVLTF
many | TRBJ1-5 | TRBV20-1 | . | TGCAGTGCTAGTAGGGAATACGGACAGACTCGATTGCGCAATCAGCCCCAGCATTTT | CSASREYGQTRLRNQPQHF
few | TRBJ1-1 | TRBV7-9 | TRBD1 | TGTGCCAGCGGACAGGGCTGGGGAGCTTTCTTT | CASGQGWGAFF
many | TRBJ1-1 | TRBV11-2 | . | TGTGCCAGCAGCCCCGACCCGAGGACTGAAGCTTTCTTT | CASSPDPRTEAFF
many | TRBJ2-7 | TRBV19 | . | TGTGCCAGTAGTATAACAGGGAGCTCCTACGAGCAGTACTTC | CASSITGSSYEQYF
few | TRBJ1-1 | TRBV24-1 | . | TGTGCCACCCGAGAGGGAACTGAAGCTTTCTTT | CATREGTEAFF
many | TRBJ2-7 | TRBV7-2 | TRBD1 | TGTGCCAGCAGCTTAGGTTGGACAGGAAACTACGAGCAGTACTTC | CASSLGWTGNYEQYF
. | TRBJ2-7 | TRBV24-1 | TRBD1 | TGTGCCACCAGTGATGGACCCGGGACAGGGGGTTACGAGCAGTACTTC | CATSDGPGTGGYEQYF
few | TRBJ1-2 | TRBV7-2 | . | TGTGCCAGCAGCTTTTCGCGGTGGGGTGGCTACACCTTC | CASSFSRWGGYTF
. | TRBJ1-4 | TRBV11-1 | . | TGTGCCAGCAGCCCCAACCGCGGGGTCGGTGAAAAACTGTTTTTT | CASSPNRGVGEKLFF
. | TRBJ2-2 | TRBV5-5 | . | TGTGCCAGCAGCCAAATTAGGGATAGCGGGGAGCTGTTTTTT | CASSQIRDSGELFF
. | TRBJ1-5 | TRBV25-1 | TRBD1 | TGTGCCAGCTGGGACAGGGACAGCAATCAGCCCCAGCATTTT | CASWDRDSNQPQHF
many | TRBJ1-5 | TRBV29-1 | TRBD1 | TGCAGCGCGTCGGGACAGGAAGGTCAGCCCCAGCATTTT | CSASGQEGQPQHF
once | TRBJ2-2 | TRBV10-3 | . | TGTGCCAGCAGTCTCCCGGGCCCAGCGAACACCGGGGAGCTGTTTTTT | CASSLPGPANTGELFF
few | TRBJ2-7 | TRBV20-1 | . | TGCAGTGCTAGAGATCCGGTGAGGTTAACCTACGAGCAGTACTTC | CSARDPVRLTYEQYF
. | TRBJ2-5 | TRBV10-3 | TRBD1 | TGTGCCATCCGAGCCGGGACAGGGCAAGAGACCCAGTACTTC | CAIRAGTGQETQYF
many | TRBJ1-5 | TRBV28 | . | TGTGCCAGCATCAGGGGTCAGAATCAGCCCCAGCATTTT | CASIRGQNQPQHF
. | TRBJ1-5 | TRBV20-1 | TRBD1 | TGCAGTGCCGGCTCGGGCGGGACAGGGGGTAGCAATCAGCCCCAGCATTTT | CSAGSGGTGGSNQPQHF
. | TRBJ1-6 | TRBV28 | . | TGTGCCAGCATAGACAGCCCTTATAATTCACCCCTCCACTTT | CASIDSPYNSPLHF
once | TRBJ1-1 | TRBV15 | . | TGTGCCACCAGCAGTCGTTCAGGGGCTAGCACTGAAGCTTTCTTT | CATSSRSGASTEAFF
. | TRBJ2-5 | TRBV20-1 | TRBD2 | TGCAGTGCCCAGGGGCCTAGCGGGAGAGAGACCCAGTACTTC | CSAQGPSGRETQYF
. | TRBJ1-2 | TRBV20-1 | . | TGCAGTGCTAGAGCGAGGGTTGAAGGCTACACCTTC | CSARARVEGYTF
few | TRBJ2-7 | TRBV10-3 | TRBD1 | TGTGCCATCAGCGCAACAGGGGACCACGAGCAGTACTTC | CAISATGDHEQYF
many | TRBJ1-2 | TRBV7-8 | TRBD1 | TGTGCCAGCAGCGGTGGGACAGGGCGAGATGGCTACACCTTC | CASSGGTGRDGYTF
. | TRBJ2-7 | TRBV10-3 | . | TGTGCCATCGGGAACGGGGCATCCTCCTACGAGCAGTACTTC | CAIGNGASSYEQYF
few | TRBJ1-5 | TRBV5-1 | . | TGCGCCAGCAGCTTGGGACCGGGGGACAGCAATCAGCCCCAGCATTTT | CASSLGPGDSNQPQHF
. | TRBJ1-1 | TRBV29-1 | . | TGCAGCGGCGGGCCCGGGACAATGTTCTCTGAAGCTTTCTTT | CSGGPGTMFSEAFF
. | TRBJ2-6 | TRBV7-8 | . | TGTGCCAGCAGCCCGCTTTCAGGCCCTATCAGCTCTGGGGCCAACGTCCTGACTTTC | CASSPLSGPISSGANVLTF
. | TRBJ1-1 | TRBV9 | . | TGTGCCAGCAGCGTACAGCGGGCCTCTGAAGCTTTCTTT | CASSVQRASEAFF
many | TRBJ1-5 | TRBV7-8 | . | TGTGCCAGCAGCTTAGGGACAGCAAATCAGCCCCAGCATTTT | CASSLGTANQPQHF